Listed below are T cell receptor beta chains from one sample, sequenced in a study of graft-versus-host responses after intestinal transplantation. The protocol was immunoSEQ multiplex PCR, while the TCRdb copy is restricted to in-frame clones and leaves out a portion. Of 95,000 or so clones listed, 80% to 95% are singletons. The specimen comprised PBMCs, sampled approximately 470 days after intestinal transplant. The receptor source for this set is a human patient who received an intestinal transplant, so some T cells may come from the graft donor. Both conserved end residues are part of each CDR3. Each record gives: V gene, clone size, J gene, D gene, CDR3 DNA, CDR3 protein. The D gene is left open where the match is weak. Some rows mark clone size as missing; the rest say once, few, many or name a class of expanded clone.

TRBV5-1,-,TRBJ2-1,TRBD2,TGCGCCAGCAGCACCGGGACTAACAATGAGCAGTTCTTC,CASSTGTNNEQFF
TRBV7-9,-,TRBJ2-2,-,TGTGCCAGCAGCTTAATTTGGCCACGGGCTGTGGCCGGGGAGCTGTTTTTT,CASSLIWPRAVAGELFF
TRBV7-8,-,TRBJ1-3,-,TGTGCCAGCACTTCTCAGAAATTCTCTGGAAACACCATATATTTT,CASTSQKFSGNTIYF
TRBV5-1,-,TRBJ1-2,TRBD1,TGCGCCAGCAGCGCGGGAGGGGGACAGACTAACTATGGCTACACTTTC,CASSAGGGQTNYGYTF
TRBV2,-,TRBJ2-1,TRBD2,TGTGCCAGCAGTGAGCTGGGGGGGAATTACAATGAGCAGTTCTTC,CASSELGGNYNEQFF
TRBV7-9,-,TRBJ1-1,-,TGTGCCAGCAGCTTCGGGGAGACGTACAACACTGAAGCTTTCTTT,CASSFGETYNTEAFF
TRBV11-2,once,TRBJ1-1,-,TGTGCCAGCAGCTTAGATAGAAGGGGAATGAACACTGAAGCTTTCTTT,CASSLDRRGMNTEAFF
TRBV9,-,TRBJ2-7,-,TGTGCCAGCAGCCGGACCCCCGACTACGAGCAGTACTTC,CASSRTPDYEQYF
TRBV19,once,TRBJ1-5,TRBD1,TGTGCCAGTAGTAACAGGGGTAATAGCAATCAGCCCCAGCATTTT,CASSNRGNSNQPQHF
TRBV6-1,-,TRBJ1-1,-,TGTGCCAGCGGATTTCGCACTGAAGCTTTCTTT,CASGFRTEAFF
TRBV19,-,TRBJ1-4,TRBD1,TGTGCCAGTAGTACCGACAGGGGGGGCGGTGAAAAACTGTTTTTT,CASSTDRGGGEKLFF
TRBV10-2,once,TRBJ2-5,TRBD2,TGCGCCAGCAGGGGGACTAGCGGGGGGCACAAAGAGACCCAGTACTTC,CASRGTSGGHKETQYF
TRBV11-3,-,TRBJ1-1,TRBD1,TGTGCCAGCAGCTTAGGGACAGGGAACCCTGAAGCTTTCTTT,CASSLGTGNPEAFF
TRBV2,-,TRBJ2-7,TRBD2,TGTGCCAGCAGTGAGGGGGGACTAGCGGGAGAATACGAGCAGTACTTC,CASSEGGLAGEYEQYF
TRBV7-9,-,TRBJ2-7,-,TGTGCCAGCAGTCTCGGGACGGTATTCGGGGAGCAGTACTTC,CASSLGTVFGEQYF
TRBV4-1,-,TRBJ1-1,-,TGCGCCAGCAGCCAAGATTGGGGCATGGGGACTGAAGCTTTCTTT,CASSQDWGMGTEAFF
TRBV27,once,TRBJ2-1,TRBD2,TGTGCCAGCAGCCCGGGGGGGCCCCTGGGTGAGCAGTTCTTC,CASSPGGPLGEQFF
TRBV7-3,few,TRBJ1-1,-,TGTGCCAGCAGCTTAGGTTCAGGTGGAGGGCGAGCTTTCTTT,CASSLGSGGGRAFF
TRBV5-6,-,TRBJ1-1,-,TGTGCCAGCAGCTTGCGGGCGGGCAGGACGAACACTGAAGCTTTCTTT,CASSLRAGRTNTEAFF
TRBV19,-,TRBJ2-3,-,TGTGCCAGTAGTGGGTTGGGGTCCCCAGATACGCAGTATTTT,CASSGLGSPDTQYF
TRBV6-5,-,TRBJ1-6,-,TGTGCCAGCAGTTATTTCGGGCAGACGGGCAATTCACCCCTCCACTTT,CASSYFGQTGNSPLHF
TRBV6-4,few,TRBJ2-1,-,TGTGCCAGCAGCGCCGAAGGACTTTGGCAAAATGAGCAGTTCTTC,CASSAEGLWQNEQFF
TRBV11-2,once,TRBJ1-5,-,TGTGCCAGCAGCTTGGGCGGACCGGACAATCAGCCCCAGCATTTT,CASSLGGPDNQPQHF
TRBV19,-,TRBJ1-2,-,TGTGCCAGTACCTCCCAACCAGGGGAGGGGGGCTACACCTTC,CASTSQPGEGGYTF
TRBV7-2,-,TRBJ2-1,TRBD2,TGTGCCAGCAGCCCGGGGGGGCCGACTTCGCAGTTCTTC,CASSPGGPTSQFF
TRBV7-9,once,TRBJ1-5,-,TGTGCCAGCAGCGGCACAGGGTCGGGCAATCAGCCCCAGCATTTT,CASSGTGSGNQPQHF
TRBV2,-,TRBJ1-5,-,TGTGCCAGCAGCCCTCCGGGGTCAGGCAATCAGCCCCAGCATTTT,CASSPPGSGNQPQHF
TRBV10-3,-,TRBJ2-3,TRBD2,TGTGCCATCAAAGCCTGGGGGACTAGCGGGGGCTCAGATACGCAGTATTTT,CAIKAWGTSGGSDTQYF
TRBV5-1,-,TRBJ1-1,-,TGCGCCAGCAGCATACAGGGGAACACTGAAGCTTTCTTT,CASSIQGNTEAFF
TRBV9,-,TRBJ2-3,-,TGTGCCAGCACCCCCCTGGGGGGACCCACAGATACGCAGTATTTT,CASTPLGGPTDTQYF
TRBV7-3,-,TRBJ1-1,-,TGTGCCAGCAGCCCTGACACGTTCGCCTCTGAAGCTTTCTTT,CASSPDTFASEAFF
TRBV10-3,-,TRBJ1-6,TRBD1,TGTGCCATCAGTGACCCGGGACAGGGCACCTATAATTCACCCCTCCACTTT,CAISDPGQGTYNSPLHF
TRBV29-1,-,TRBJ1-2,-,TGCAGCGTTGAAAAACCAGGGGTCCATGGCTACACCTTC,CSVEKPGVHGYTF
TRBV6-5,-,TRBJ2-3,-,TGTGCCAGCAGTTACTCCGGGGAAGCAGATACGCAGTATTTT,CASSYSGEADTQYF
TRBV6-5,-,TRBJ1-4,-,TGTGCCAGCAGTTACGCACAGGCCATCGGGGAAAAACTGTTTTTT,CASSYAQAIGEKLFF
TRBV5-1,-,TRBJ2-3,-,TGCGCCAGCAGCCCTTGGGGCAGGTCAGGCACAGATACGCAGTATTTT,CASSPWGRSGTDTQYF
TRBV6-5,-,TRBJ1-5,-,TGTGCCAGCAGTCCCGGGGGGGGACCCAATCAGCCCCAGCATTTT,CASSPGGGPNQPQHF
TRBV7-9,-,TRBJ2-3,-,TGTGCCAGCAGCCGAGGTGGGGTGAGCACAGATACGCAGTATTTT,CASSRGGVSTDTQYF